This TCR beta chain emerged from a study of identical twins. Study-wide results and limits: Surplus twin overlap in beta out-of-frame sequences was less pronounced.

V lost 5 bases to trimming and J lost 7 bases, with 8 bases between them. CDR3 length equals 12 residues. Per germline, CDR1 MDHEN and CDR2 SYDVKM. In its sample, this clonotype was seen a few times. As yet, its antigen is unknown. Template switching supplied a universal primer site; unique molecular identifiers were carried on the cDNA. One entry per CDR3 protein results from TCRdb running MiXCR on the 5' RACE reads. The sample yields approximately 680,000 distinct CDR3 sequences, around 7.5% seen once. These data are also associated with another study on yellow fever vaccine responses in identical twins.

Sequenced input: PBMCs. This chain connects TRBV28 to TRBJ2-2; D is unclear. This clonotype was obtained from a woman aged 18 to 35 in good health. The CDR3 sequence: CASSLRHGELFF. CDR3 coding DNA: TGTGCCAGCAGTCTTAGGCACGGGGAGCTGTTTTTT.